Below are 17 T cell receptor beta chains sequenced from a single sample in a study of blood T cell repertoires in COVID-19. Clones were read by immunoSEQ multiplex PCR, and TCRdb kept only the in-frame ones, dropping some. Among some 89,000 clones listed, more than 75% were seen once. Sequenced: peripheral blood. These receptors originate from a man aged 65 to 85 with acute or convalescent COVID-19.

This chain connects TRBV18 to TRBJ2-7, with 10 nucleotides matching TRBD1. CDR3 size: 14 residues. J was trimmed by 6 bases and V by 3 bases; bases with no gene match: 5. Germline V gene data show CDR1 as KGHSH and CDR2 as LQKENI. The CDR3 sequence: CASSPGTGAGEQYF. The CDR3 region has the DNA TGTGCCAGCTCACCCGGGACAGGGGCAGGCGAGCAGTACTTC.

The chain couples TRBV27 to TRBJ2-1; 13 bases fit TRBD2. The CDR3 extends over 18 amino acids. Losses at the gene ends were 3 bases for V and 0 bases for J; bases not matched to a gene: 5. Per the germline V gene, CDR1 is MNHEY and CDR2 is SMNVEV (reference sequence). This CDR3 reads CASSLGLAGLSSYNEQFF. DNA of the CDR3: TGTGCCAGCAGTTTGGGACTAGCGGGGCTGAGCTCCTACAATGAGCAGTTCTTC.

This chain connects TRBV28 to TRBJ2-7, with TRBD1 matching 9 bases. CDR1 and CDR2 from the germline V gene are MDHEN and SYDVKM. This CDR3 has 16 residues. With 4 bases clipped from V and 5 bases from J, the junction kept 12 bases outside the gene matches. CDR3 amino acids: CASSSVIGQGKNEQYF. The CDR3 nucleotides are TGTGCCAGCAGTTCGGTAATAGGACAGGGGAAGAACGAGCAGTACTTC.

This clone was recorded a few times. The J gene is TRBJ2-7, the V gene TRBV9, with TRBD2 matching 9 bases. The trim removed 0 bases at V and 7 bases at J, leaving 2 bases unmatched. This CDR3 contains 13 residues. Germline CDR1 is SGDLS and CDR2 is YYNGEE. This chain's CDR3 is CASSVGLAEEQYF. CDR3 sequence (DNA): TGTGCCAGCAGCGTAGGACTAGCGGAAGAGCAGTACTTC.

The rearrangement joins TRBV4-2 to TRBJ1-1; 7 bases match TRBD1. The germline gives CDR1 LGHNA, CDR2 YNFKEQ. The CDR3 has 16 residues. V lost 0 bases to trimming and J lost 4 bases; unmatched junction nucleotides: 8. DNA for the CDR3: TGTGCCAGCAGCCAAGACGGACCGGACAGGCCCACTGAAGCTTTCTTT. This gives the protein CASSQDGPDRPTEAFF.

The V and J genes are TRBV6-6 and TRBJ1-6, with D hard to call. Germline V lookup: CDR1 MNHNY, CDR2 SVGAGI (reference sequence). The V and J ends lost 11 bases and 0 bases respectively, with 8 bases between them. There are 13 residues in the CDR3. CDR3 coding DNA: TGTGCCGTACAGAGCTCCTATAATTCACCCCTCCACTTT. It specifies CAVQSSYNSPLHF.

The J gene is TRBJ2-5, the V gene TRBV28, with D possibly being TRBD2 (6 bases). Germline CDR1 reads MDHEN; CDR2 reads SYDVKM. The CDR3 is 14 residues long. Trimming cost V 6 bases and J 1 base, with 12 bases left between them. The CDR3 here is CASSSRGIQETQYF. CDR3 DNA: TGTGCCAGCAGCTCTCGGGGGATCCAAGAGACCCAGTACTTC.

The V gene is TRBV5-1, the J gene TRBJ1-1; 7 bases line up with TRBD1. CDR3 length equals 12 residues. In germline, CDR1 is SGHRS, CDR2 YFSETQ. J was trimmed by 9 bases and V by 2 bases; bases with no gene match: 4. In DNA, the CDR3 is TGCGCCAGCAGCTTCCAGACAGGGCAAGCTTTCTTT. Protein product: CASSFQTGQAFF.

The rearrangement joins TRBV27 to TRBJ2-1; TRBD2 agrees at 14 bases. Trimming took 2 bases from V and 8 from J; bases not matched to a gene: 11. Germline lookup yields CDR1 MNHEY and CDR2 SMNVEV (reference sequence). This CDR3 spans 18 amino acids. The CDR3 sequence: CASSLAPGLAGVGYEQFF. In DNA form, the CDR3 reads TGTGCCAGCAGTTTAGCTCCGGGACTAGCGGGAGTTGGTTATGAGCAGTTCTTC.

The V gene is TRBV7-8, the J gene TRBJ2-3; maybe TRBD1 (6 bases). The CDR3 is made up of 14 amino acids. Trimming removed 7 bases from V and 2 bases from J, with 13 bases in between. The germline V gene has CDR1 SGHVS and CDR2 FQNEAQ. The CDR3 DNA is TGTGCCAGCAACGACAGGAGGACCACAGATACGCAGTATTTT. This codes for CASNDRRTTDTQYF.

This chain joins TRBV7-8 and TRBJ1-5, with 8 bases that match TRBD1. The germline V gene has CDR1 SGHVS and CDR2 FQNEAQ. This CDR3 region has 18 residues. The V gene end was trimmed by 4 bases and the J gene end by 0 bases; junction bases not matched to a gene: 11. The CDR3 here is CASSSIDRGPYSNQPQHF. The CDR3 DNA sequence: TGTGCCAGCAGCTCGATTGACAGGGGCCCTTATAGCAATCAGCCCCAGCATTTT.

The J gene is TRBJ1-3, the V gene TRBV6-5, with D unclear. Germline CDR1 and CDR2: MNHEY and SVGAGI. The CDR3 consists of 13 residues. V lost 6 bases, J lost 6 bases, and 12 bases lay in between. The chain's CDR3 is CASRKTVENTIYF. CDR3 sequence (DNA): TGTGCCAGCAGAAAAACAGTTGAAAACACCATATATTTT.

The chain uses TRBV2 and TRBJ1-2, with a possible D match to TRBD1 (6 bases). Trimming cost V 10 bases and J 0 bases, with 18 bases left between them. The CDR3 totals 15 residues. CDR1 SNHLY and CDR2 FYNNEI come from the germline V gene. CDR3 in DNA: TGTGCCACCCGACAGGTAGACTTCCCTAACTATGGCTACACCTTC. This codes for CATRQVDFPNYGYTF.

This sequence joins TRBV28 and TRBJ1-2, with D uncertain. The V gene's germline CDR1 is MDHEN and CDR2 SYDVKM. Trimming took off 3 bases at V and 0 bases at J, with 5 bases between the two ends. The CDR3 loop spans 13 amino acids. The CDR3 DNA reads TGTGCCAGCAGTTTCAATGCTAACTATGGCTACACCTTC. Translated, it gives CASSFNANYGYTF.

The chain uses TRBV28 and TRBJ2-5; D remains unclear. Per germline, CDR1 MDHEN and CDR2 SYDVKM. CDR3 size: 12 residues. V shed 3 bases and J shed 2 bases, with 4 bases lying between them. The CDR3 reads CASSFRQETQYF. The DNA of the CDR3 is TGTGCCAGCAGTTTCAGGCAAGAGACCCAGTACTTC.

This chain uses TRBV6-5 with TRBJ1-1; D may be TRBD1 (5 bases). CDR1 is MNHEY and CDR2 is SVGAGI in the germline V gene. The V gene lost 7 bases and the J gene lost 1 base, with 10 bases spanning the gap. The CDR3 has 13 residues. This chain's CDR3 is CASTTTGNTEAFF. In DNA, the CDR3 is TGTGCCAGCACCACAACAGGGAACACTGAAGCTTTCTTT.

This clone was detected a few times. The chain links TRBV5-1 to TRBJ1-2, with 9 bases that match TRBD1. CDR1 and CDR2 from the germline V gene are SGHRS and YFSETQ. V shed 1 base, J shed 7 bases, and the junction held 8 bases outside the gene matches. The CDR3 consists of 15 residues. CDR3 sequence: CASSLLIQGATGYTF. CDR3 in DNA: TGCGCCAGCAGCTTGCTGATACAGGGGGCTACTGGCTACACCTTC. Drawing the rest from reference TRBV5-1 and TRBJ1-2, the complete variable domain is KAGVTQTPRYLIKTRGQQVTLSCSPISGHRSVSWYQQTPGQGLQFLFEYFSETQRNKGNFPGRFSGRQFSNSRSEMNVSTLELGDSALYLCASSLLIQGATGYTFGSGTRLTVV.